The source of this T cell receptor (beta chain) is a study of blood T cells in healthy people across ages. Study-wide results and limits: Roughly linear declines in TCR beta diversity per million T cells occurred with age. Researchers said unsorted PBMCs prevented a conclusive naive versus antigen-experienced comparison. In long-lived donors, naive CD4+ cell counts and diversity exceeded those of aged donors.

Drawing of peripheral blood yielded roughly 9.8 milliliters from each donor. For the second PCR, which ran for 7 to 11 cycles, a sample-barcoded 5' primer and a J-beta primer mix were used. TCRdb recomputed calls from the 5' RACE reads with MiXCR, one row per CDR3 protein. The sample carries about 670,000 distinct CDR3 sequences, less than 45% recorded once. This clonotype was observed at least ten times. Its antigen remains unidentified. This receptor was obtained from a man older than 75 in good health. Sequenced input: blood.

CDR3 region: CASSLGGGANIQYF. DNA for the CDR3: TGTGCCAGCAGCTTGGGAGGGGGGGCAAACATTCAGTACTTC. The chain carries TRBV7-2 and TRBJ2-4; D perhaps matches TRBD2 (7 bases). The germline CDR1 and CDR2 sequences are SGHTA and FQGNSA. This CDR3 has 14 amino acids. V shed 3 bases and J shed 6 bases, with 12 bases lying between them.